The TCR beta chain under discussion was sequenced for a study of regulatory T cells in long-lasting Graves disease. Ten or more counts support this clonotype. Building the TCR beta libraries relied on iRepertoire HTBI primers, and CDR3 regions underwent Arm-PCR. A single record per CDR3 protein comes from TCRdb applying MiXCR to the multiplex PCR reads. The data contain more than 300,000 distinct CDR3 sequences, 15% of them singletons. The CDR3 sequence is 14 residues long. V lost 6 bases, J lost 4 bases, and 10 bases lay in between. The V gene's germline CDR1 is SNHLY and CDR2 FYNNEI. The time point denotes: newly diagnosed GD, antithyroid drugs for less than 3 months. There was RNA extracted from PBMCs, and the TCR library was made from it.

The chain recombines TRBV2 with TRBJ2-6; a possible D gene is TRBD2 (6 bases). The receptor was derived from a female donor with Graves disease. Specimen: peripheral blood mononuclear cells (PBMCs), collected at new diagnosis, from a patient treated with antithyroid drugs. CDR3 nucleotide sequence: TGTGCCAGCAGGGAGGGAACCGGGGCCAACGTCCTGACTTTC. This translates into CASREGTGANVLTF.